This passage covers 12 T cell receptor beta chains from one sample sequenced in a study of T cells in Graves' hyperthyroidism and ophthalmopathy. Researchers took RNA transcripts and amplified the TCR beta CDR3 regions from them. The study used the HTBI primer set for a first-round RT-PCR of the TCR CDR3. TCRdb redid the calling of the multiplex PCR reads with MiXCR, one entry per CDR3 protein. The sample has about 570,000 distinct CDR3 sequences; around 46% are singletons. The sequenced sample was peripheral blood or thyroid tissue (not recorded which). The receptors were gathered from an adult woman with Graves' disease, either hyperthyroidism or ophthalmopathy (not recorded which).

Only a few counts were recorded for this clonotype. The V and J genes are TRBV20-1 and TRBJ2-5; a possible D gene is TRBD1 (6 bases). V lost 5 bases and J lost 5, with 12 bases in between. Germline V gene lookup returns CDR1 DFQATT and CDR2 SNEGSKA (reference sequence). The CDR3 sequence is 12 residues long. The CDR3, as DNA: TGCAGTGCTCTGGGTAGGGGGGAGACCCAGTACTTC. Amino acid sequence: CSALGRGETQYF.

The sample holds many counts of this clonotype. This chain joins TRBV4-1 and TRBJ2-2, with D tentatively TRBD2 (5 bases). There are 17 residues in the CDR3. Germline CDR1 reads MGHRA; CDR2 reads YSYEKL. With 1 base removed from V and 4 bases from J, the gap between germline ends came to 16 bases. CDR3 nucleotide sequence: TGCGCCAGCAGCCAAGGTCGTCGGGGTATCGGCACCGGGGAGCTGTTTTTT. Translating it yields CASSQGRRGIGTGELFF.

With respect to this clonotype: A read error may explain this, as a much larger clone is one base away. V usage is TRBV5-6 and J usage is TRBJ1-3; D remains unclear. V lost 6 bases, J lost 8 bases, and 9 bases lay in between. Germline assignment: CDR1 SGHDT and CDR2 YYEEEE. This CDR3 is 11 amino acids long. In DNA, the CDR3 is TGTGCCAGCAACTACAAAGACACCATATATTTT. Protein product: CASNYKDTIYF.

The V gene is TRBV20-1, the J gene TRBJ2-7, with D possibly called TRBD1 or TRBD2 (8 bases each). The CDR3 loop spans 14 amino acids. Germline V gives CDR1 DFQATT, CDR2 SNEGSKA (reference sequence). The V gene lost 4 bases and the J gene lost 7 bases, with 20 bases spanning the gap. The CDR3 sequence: CSAIPGGGRPEQYF. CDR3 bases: TGCAGTGCTATCCCAGGGGGCGGGAGGCCTGAGCAGTACTTC.

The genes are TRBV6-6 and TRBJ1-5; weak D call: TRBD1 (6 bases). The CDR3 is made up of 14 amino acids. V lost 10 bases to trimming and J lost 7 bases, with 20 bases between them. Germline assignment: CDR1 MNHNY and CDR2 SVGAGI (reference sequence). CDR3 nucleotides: TGTGCCATCTCCCGGGACATGGGTAACCAGCCCCAGCATTTT. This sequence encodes CAISRDMGNQPQHF.

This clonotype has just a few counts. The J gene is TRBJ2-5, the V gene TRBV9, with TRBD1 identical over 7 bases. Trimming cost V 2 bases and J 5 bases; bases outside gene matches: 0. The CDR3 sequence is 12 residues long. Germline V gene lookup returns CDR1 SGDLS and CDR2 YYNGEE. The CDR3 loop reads CASSVTGETQYF. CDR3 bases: TGTGCCAGCAGCGTGACAGGGGAGACCCAGTACTTC.

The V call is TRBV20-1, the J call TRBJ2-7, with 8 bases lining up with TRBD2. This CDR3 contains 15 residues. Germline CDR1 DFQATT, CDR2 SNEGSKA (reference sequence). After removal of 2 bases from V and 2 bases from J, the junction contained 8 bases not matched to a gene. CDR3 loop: CSARPLRGVTYEQYF. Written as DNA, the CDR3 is TGCAGTGCTAGACCCTTGCGGGGGGTAACCTACGAGCAGTACTTC.

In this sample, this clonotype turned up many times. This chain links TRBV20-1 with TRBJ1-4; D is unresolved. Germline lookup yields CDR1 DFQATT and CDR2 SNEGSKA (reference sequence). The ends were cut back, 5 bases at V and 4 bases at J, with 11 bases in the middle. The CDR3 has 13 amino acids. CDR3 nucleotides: TGCAGTGCTGCAGGATACGATAATGAAAAACTGTTTTTT. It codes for CSAAGYDNEKLFF.

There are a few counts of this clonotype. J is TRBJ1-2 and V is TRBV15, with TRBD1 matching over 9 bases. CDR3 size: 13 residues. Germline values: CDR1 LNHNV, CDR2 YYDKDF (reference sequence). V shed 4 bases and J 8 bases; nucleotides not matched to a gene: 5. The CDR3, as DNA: TGTGCCACCAGCAAGGGACAGGGTGAAGGCTACACCTTC. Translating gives CATSKGQGEGYTF.

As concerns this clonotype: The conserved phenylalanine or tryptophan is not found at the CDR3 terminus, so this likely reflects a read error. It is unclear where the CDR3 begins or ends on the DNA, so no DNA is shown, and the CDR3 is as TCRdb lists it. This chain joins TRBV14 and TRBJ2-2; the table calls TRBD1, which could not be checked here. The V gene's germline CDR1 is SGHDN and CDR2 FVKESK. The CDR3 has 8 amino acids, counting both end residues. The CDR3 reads CASSQERG.

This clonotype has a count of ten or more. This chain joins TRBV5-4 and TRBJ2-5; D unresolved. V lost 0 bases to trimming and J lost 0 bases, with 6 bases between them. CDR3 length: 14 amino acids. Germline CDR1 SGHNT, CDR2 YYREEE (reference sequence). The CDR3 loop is CASSLGRNQETQYF. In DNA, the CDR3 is TGTGCCAGCAGCTTGGGGCGGAACCAAGAGACCCAGTACTTC. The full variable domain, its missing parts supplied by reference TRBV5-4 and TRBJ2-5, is ETGVTQSPTHLIKTRGQQVTLRCSSQSGHNTVSWYQQALGQGPQFIFQYYREEENGRGNFPPRFSGLQFPNYSSELNVNALELDDSALYLCASSLGRNQETQYFGPGTRLLVL.

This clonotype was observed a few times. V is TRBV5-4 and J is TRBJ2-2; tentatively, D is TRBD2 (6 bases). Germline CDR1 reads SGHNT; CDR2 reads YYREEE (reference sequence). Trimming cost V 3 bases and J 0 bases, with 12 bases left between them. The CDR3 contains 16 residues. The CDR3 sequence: CASSYRGNANTGELFF. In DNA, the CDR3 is TGTGCCAGCAGCTATCGCGGGAATGCGAACACCGGGGAGCTGTTTTTT.